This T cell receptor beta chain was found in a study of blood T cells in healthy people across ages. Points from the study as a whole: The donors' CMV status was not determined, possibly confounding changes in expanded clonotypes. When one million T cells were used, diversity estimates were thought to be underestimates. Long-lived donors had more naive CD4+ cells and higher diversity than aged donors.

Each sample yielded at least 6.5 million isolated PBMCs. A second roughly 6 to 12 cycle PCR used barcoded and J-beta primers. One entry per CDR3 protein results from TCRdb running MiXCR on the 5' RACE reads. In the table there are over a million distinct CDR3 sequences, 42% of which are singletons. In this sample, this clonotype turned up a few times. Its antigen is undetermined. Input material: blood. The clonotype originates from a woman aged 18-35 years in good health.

The CDR3: CASSPPWGASYNEQFF. The CDR3 nucleotides read TGTGCCAGCAGCCCTCCCTGGGGAGCGTCCTACAATGAGCAGTTCTTC. This chain links TRBV27 with TRBJ2-1, with D maybe TRBD2 (5 bases). CDR3 length equals 16 residues. Between the trimmed V and J ends, which lost 6 bases and 1 base, there was a span of 16 bases. Germline V CDR1 and CDR2: MNHEY, SMNVEV (reference sequence).